This T cell receptor beta chain was identified during a study of blood T cell repertoires in COVID-19. Study background: Samples representing acute and convalescent COVID-19 were sourced from the United States, Italy and Spain. The cDNA or gDNA used as material had been derived from T cells, B-cell-depleted T cells, or PBMCs.

This clone was observed a single time. Authors' data handling: Estimated nucleated cell counts came from reference gene primer amplification. The assay was immunoSEQ multiplex PCR, and TCRdb's table has in-frame clones only and misses some. The V and J calls and clone size were taken over from that table, and D and trimming were inferred from the DNA. The repertoire holds roughly 200,000 clones, with around 77% as singletons. This receptor was obtained from a man between 65 and 80 years old with active or convalescent COVID-19. Sequencing was performed on peripheral blood.

For the CDR3, the DNA is TGTGCCTGGAGTGGACTAGCGTTTTTAAGATACTTC. Protein sequence: CAWSGLAFLRYF. The rearrangement links TRBV30 to TRBJ2-7; 8 bases agree with TRBD2. Germline loops: CDR1 GTSNPN, CDR2 SVGIG (reference sequence). The CDR3 consists of 12 residues. With V trimmed by 1 base and J by 13 bases, 9 bases remained unmatched.